Shown below are 32 T cell receptor beta chains from a single sample sequenced in a study of identical twins. Via MiXCR, TCRdb re-called the 5' RACE reads, giving one row per CDR3 protein. The sample consists of approximately 1.8 million distinct CDR3 sequences, less than 40% of them appearing once. The sequencing input was cord blood. The receptors originated from a newborn girl in good health.

The V gene is TRBV20-1, the J gene TRBJ2-5, with TRBD2 matching over 13 bases. Germline CDR1 reads DFQATT; CDR2 reads SNEGSKA (reference sequence). The CDR3 is made up of 15 amino acids. V gave up 4 bases and J gave up 2 bases; unmatched junction bases: 4. The CDR3 sequence is CSAIGLAGEQETQYF. For the CDR3, the DNA is TGCAGTGCTATCGGACTAGCGGGAGAGCAAGAGACCCAGTACTTC.

The chain carries TRBV5-4 and TRBJ2-7; D is perhaps TRBD2 (5 bases). V dropped 3 bases and J dropped 7 bases, with 17 bases sitting between them. The CDR3 is 14 residues long. CDR1 and CDR2 from the germline V gene are SGHNT and YYREEE (reference sequence). Here the CDR3 DNA reads TGTGCCAGCAGCTCCGGGGTTCACAACAATGAGCAGTACTTC. It specifies CASSSGVHNNEQYF.

The chain recombines TRBV20-1 with TRBJ2-7; a weak D match, TRBD1 (5 bases). The V end was cut by 5 bases, the J end by 3 bases, with 20 bases between. CDR3 length: 15 amino acids. From germline, CDR1 is DFQATT and CDR2 SNEGSKA (reference sequence). The CDR3 protein is CSAPGTQGASYEQYF. In nucleotides, the CDR3 is TGCAGTGCTCCCGGTACGCAGGGCGCCAGCTACGAGCAGTACTTC.

This clonotype was detected only a few times. The chain is built from TRBV12-3 or TRBV12-4 and TRBJ2-7, with 9 bases lining up with TRBD2. CDR3 length equals 13 residues. The V and J ends lost 7 bases and 7 bases, in that order; junction bases with no gene match: 8. CDR3 nucleotide sequence: TGTGCCAGCATCATAGCGGGAGTCAATGAGCAGTACTTC. It translates to CASIIAGVNEQYF.

This rearrangement joins TRBV6-5 to TRBJ1-5; TRBD1 agrees at 8 bases. Germline V gene sequence: CDR1 MNHEY, CDR2 SVGAGI. The CDR3 extends over 15 amino acids. With 6 bases clipped from V and 6 bases from J, the junction kept 10 bases outside the gene matches. Written as DNA, the CDR3 is TGTGCCAGCAGGACAGCACAGGGGGTAGGTCAGCCCCAGCATTTT. It is translated as CASRTAQGVGQPQHF.

CDR3 DNA sequence: TGCAGTGCTAATCTGGCCCTCAAAGGCTATGGCTACACCTTC. This gives the protein CSANLALKGYGYTF. This chain uses TRBV20-1 with TRBJ1-2; D is undetermined. This CDR3 is 14 amino acids long. The germline V gene has CDR1 DFQATT and CDR2 SNEGSKA (reference sequence). Between the trimmed V and J ends, which lost 4 bases and 4 bases, there was a span of 16 bases.

This chain joins TRBV20-1 and TRBJ2-5; D unresolved. V lost 1 base and J lost 11, with 14 bases in between. Germline CDR1 reads DFQATT; CDR2 reads SNEGSKA (reference sequence). The CDR3 contains 12 residues. The DNA of the CDR3 is TGCAGTGCTAGAGTGGATAGCAATGAGCAGTACTTC. Translation gives CSARVDSNEQYF.

This clonotype was recorded a few times. V usage is TRBV6-5 and J usage is TRBJ2-4; D possibly matches TRBD1 or TRBD2 (6 bases each). This CDR3 comprises 11 residues. Germline CDR1 MNHEY, CDR2 SVGAGI. Trimming removed 3 bases at V and 13 bases at J, with 10 bases between. As DNA, the CDR3 is TGTGCCAGCAGTTATCTAGGGGGGCAGTACTTC. This encodes CASSYLGGQYF.

The chain has TRBV6-2 or TRBV6-3 and TRBJ2-4; 9 nucleotides line up with TRBD2. Germline-derived CDR1 and CDR2 are MNHEY and SVGEGT. The CDR3 runs 16 residues. V was pared by 6 bases and J by 2 bases, with 8 bases of the junction left unmatched. The CDR3 bases are TGTGCCAGCAGCTTAGCGGGAGTGAGAACCAAAAACATTCAGTACTTC. Translation gives CASSLAGVRTKNIQYF.

This clonotype was recorded a few times. The chain recombines TRBV12-3 or TRBV12-4 with TRBJ1-6; D gene ambiguous. V was cut by 6 bases and J by 7 bases, with 19 bases left in between. The CDR3 is 16 amino acids. CDR3 in DNA: TGTGCCAGCAGCCCGGAGTCACAGAGGGCAAATTCACCCCTCCACTTT. It yields the protein CASSPESQRANSPLHF.

This clonotype was detected only a few times. The chain uses TRBV12-1 and TRBJ2-7; the table assigns TRBD2, which was not confirmed against the DNA. TRBV12-1 is marked as a pseudogene. The CDR3 has 22 amino acids. CDR3 nucleotides: TGTGCCAGCAGCTCATCATTTGGATTATCGACTAGCGGGAAACCATACTCCTACGAGCAGTACTTC. It specifies CASSSSFGLSTSGKPYSYEQYF.

The CDR3 DNA follows: TGCAGTGTACCCGGGACAGAGAAAAACATTCAGTACTTC. Translated: CSVPGTEKNIQYF. This rearrangement joins TRBV20-1 to TRBJ2-4; 7 positions agree with TRBD1. The CDR3 is made up of 13 amino acids. Germline loops: CDR1 DFQATT, CDR2 SNEGSKA (reference sequence). Losses at the gene ends were 7 bases for V and 4 bases for J; bases not matched to a gene: 7.

This clonotype has only a few counts. One end of the junction fails to match germline, which may point to a read error. The gene calls are TRBV10-3 and TRBJ2-5; D is possibly TRBD1 or TRBD2 (6 bases each). The germline V gene has CDR1 ENHRY and CDR2 SYGVKD. The CDR3 is made up of 14 amino acids. The CDR3 coding sequence is TGTCCCATCAGTGCGAAGGGGGGAGTTGAGACCCAGTACTTC. It is translated as CPISAKGGVETQYF.

The rearrangement links TRBV7-8 to TRBJ2-3; 7 nucleotides match TRBD2. The CDR3 totals 15 residues. Per germline, CDR1 SGHVS and CDR2 FQNEAQ. Germline trimming cut 5 bases from V and 4 bases from J; bases unmatched to any gene: 9. CDR3 protein: CASSPRTREADTQYF. In DNA form, the CDR3 reads TGTGCCAGCAGCCCTAGGACTAGGGAGGCAGATACGCAGTATTTT.

J is TRBJ2-1 and V is TRBV2; TRBD2 agrees at 7 bases. The germline V gene encodes CDR1 SNHLY and CDR2 FYNNEI. The trim removed 6 bases at V and 13 bases at J, leaving 9 bases unmatched. The CDR3 loop spans 12 amino acids. The DNA of the CDR3 is TGTGCCAGCAGGCAAGGGAGGGAGACCCAGTTCTTC. Translation gives CASRQGRETQFF. Filled out from reference TRBV2 and TRBJ2-1, the complete variable domain reads EPEVTQTPSHQVTQMGQEVILRCVPISNHLYFYWYRQILGQKVEFLVSFYNNEISEKSEIFDDQFSVERPDGSNFTLKIRSTKLEDSAMYFCASRQGRETQFFGPGTRLTVL.

In its sample, this clonotype was seen a few times. The chain links TRBV15 to TRBJ2-5, with TRBD2 identical over 8 bases. Germline V gene lookup returns CDR1 LNHNV and CDR2 YYDKDF (reference sequence). V lost 5 bases to trimming and J lost 3 bases; unmatched junction nucleotides: 5. This CDR3 spans 14 amino acids. The CDR3 nucleotides read TGTGCCACCAGCCCCCGGACTAGCAAAGAGACCCAGTACTTC. Residues: CATSPRTSKETQYF.

This clonotype was picked up a small number of times. The chain combines TRBV10-3 with TRBJ1-1; TRBD1 matches 10 bases. CDR3 size: 13 residues. CDR1 and CDR2 from the germline V gene are ENHRY and SYGVKD. V was pared by 10 bases and J by 5 bases, with 7 bases of the junction left unmatched. The CDR3 coding sequence is TGTGCCACCACCGGGACAGGGGTTACTGAAGCTTTCTTT. Its translation: CATTGTGVTEAFF.

This clonotype has only a few counts. The chain joins TRBV28 to TRBJ2-7, with 9 positions matching TRBD2. CDR1 is MDHEN and CDR2 is SYDVKM in the germline V gene. The length of the CDR3 is 13 residues. J lost 6 bases, V lost 8 bases, and 8 bases had no gene match. The CDR3 DNA reads TGTGCCAGCCGGGCTAGCGGGAAAGGCGAGCAGTACTTC. Protein product: CASRASGKGEQYF.

This clonotype was counted many times. The chain is built from TRBV6-5 and TRBJ1-2; D is unclear. V lost 2 bases and J lost 1, with 5 bases in between. CDR3 length equals 13 residues. Looked up from germline, CDR1 is MNHEY and CDR2 is SVGAGI. The CDR3, as DNA: TGTGCCAGCAGTTACGACAATAACTATGGCTACACCTTC. Its translation: CASSYDNNYGYTF.

This clonotype was observed a few times. This chain uses TRBV29-1 with TRBJ2-5, with 7 bases identical to TRBD1. Judging by the DNA end, TRBJ2-7 fits better; the J call may be wrong. The CDR3 spans 13 residues. Germline CDR1 SQVTM, CDR2 ANQGSEA. In nucleotides, the CDR3 is TGCAGCGTTGAGGGCAGGGGGATCCACGAGCAGTACTTC. Residues: CSVEGRGIHEQYF.

The V gene is TRBV20-1, the J gene TRBJ2-1; TRBD1 agrees at 8 bases. Germline V gives CDR1 DFQATT, CDR2 SNEGSKA (reference sequence). The CDR3 sequence is 14 residues long. V lost 3 bases to trimming and J lost 13 bases; unmatched junction nucleotides: 14. CDR3 DNA sequence: TGCAGTGCTAGTGGAGTCGGACAGGGAAAGACCCAGTTCTTC. It is translated as CSASGVGQGKTQFF.

This chain joins TRBV20-1 and TRBJ2-3, with TRBD2 identical over 8 bases. With V trimmed by 3 bases and J by 2 bases, 10 bases remained unmatched. This CDR3 comprises 16 residues. CDR1 and CDR2 (germline): DFQATT, SNEGSKA (reference sequence). CDR3 loop: CSARAGAGGPTDTQYF. The CDR3, as DNA: TGCAGTGCTAGGGCGGGCGCGGGAGGCCCCACAGATACGCAGTATTTT.

The chain couples TRBV12-3 or TRBV12-4 to TRBJ1-4; 11 bases line up with TRBD1. J lost 10 bases, V lost 5 bases, and 6 bases had no gene match. There are 14 residues in the CDR3. For the CDR3, the DNA is TGTGCCAGCAGTCCGGGACAGGGGGTTGGAAAACTGTTTTTT. This sequence encodes CASSPGQGVGKLFF.

With respect to this clonotype: An end of the junction differs from the germline gene, which may be a read error. This chain joins TRBV7-2 and TRBJ2-7; 8 positions match TRBD2. Germline V gene data show CDR1 as SGHTA and CDR2 as FQGNSA. This CDR3 has 14 amino acids. The DNA of the CDR3 is TGTGCCAGCAGCCTAGCGGGTATTAGAAACGAGCAGTACTTC. Amino acid sequence: CASSLAGIRNEQYF.

This rearrangement joins TRBV5-1 to TRBJ2-1; 11 bases fit TRBD2. The J call may be incorrect, as the DNA end agrees better with TRBJ2-7. Per the germline V gene, CDR1 is SGHRS and CDR2 is YFSETQ. The CDR3 has 16 amino acids. The CDR3 here is CASSFSGTSGYNEQYF. DNA of the CDR3: TGCGCCAGCAGCTTTTCCGGGACTAGCGGCTACAATGAGCAGTACTTC.

This clonotype was detected a few times. The chain links TRBV4-1 to TRBJ2-7, with 7 bases fitting TRBD2. Germline V gives CDR1 MGHRA, CDR2 YSYEKL. The length of the CDR3 is 16 residues. V shed 2 bases, J shed 0 bases, and the junction held 7 bases outside the gene matches. The DNA of the CDR3 is TGCGCCAGCAGCCAATTCGCTAGCGGTAACTCCTACGAGCAGTACTTC. It codes for CASSQFASGNSYEQYF.

This chain joins TRBV28 and TRBJ2-2; D gene ambiguous. The CDR3 is 15 amino acids. CDR1 is MDHEN, CDR2 SYDVKM, per germline. V lost 7 bases and J lost 4, with 16 bases in between. The CDR3 nucleotides are TGTGCCAGCACCCTCCGGATGATCGGCACCGGGGAGCTGTTTTTT. It codes for CASTLRMIGTGELFF.

This clonotype occurred a few times. CDR3 in amino acids: CATTYGQNNYGYTF. The CDR3, as DNA: TGTGCCACCACCTACGGGCAAAACAACTATGGCTACACCTTC. The V and J genes are TRBV6-6 and TRBJ1-2; no clear D gene. Germline V gene data show CDR1 as MNHNY and CDR2 as SVGAGI (reference sequence). This CDR3 comprises 14 residues. Trimming pared 10 bases from V and 2 bases from J, leaving 17 bases between.

The chain recombines TRBV10-2 with TRBJ1-1; unclear D gene. CDR3 size: 12 residues. The V end was cut by 7 bases, the J end by 6 bases, with 12 bases between. CDR1 is WSHSY, CDR2 SAAADI, per germline. CDR3 amino acids: CASTGGVPEAFF. For the CDR3, the DNA is TGCGCCAGCACCGGAGGAGTCCCTGAAGCTTTCTTT.

V gene TRBV3-1 combines with J gene TRBJ2-1; D uncertain. The V end was cut by 1 base, the J end by 6 bases, with 10 bases between. Per the germline V gene, CDR1 is LGHDT and CDR2 is YNNKEL (reference sequence). This CDR3 comprises 14 residues. As DNA, the CDR3 is TGTGCCAGCAGCCAAGGGGTAGTATCCAATGAGCAGTTCTTC. Its translation is CASSQGVVSNEQFF.

The genes are TRBV20-1 and TRBJ1-5; D remains unclear. Germline V CDR1 and CDR2: DFQATT, SNEGSKA (reference sequence). The CDR3 loop spans 14 amino acids. V lost 2 bases and J 2 bases, leaving 10 bases between the germline ends. CDR3 nucleotide sequence: TGCAGTGCTAGACAAGGGCAGGGCAATCAGCCCCAGCATTTT. Its translation: CSARQGQGNQPQHF.

The chain recombines TRBV7-9 with TRBJ1-3; D call uncertain. The CDR3 is made up of 12 amino acids. The germline CDR1 and CDR2 sequences are SEHNR and FQNEAQ (reference sequence). The V and J ends lost 0 bases and 8 bases respectively, with 5 bases between them. The CDR3 region is CASSLAIDTIYF. CDR3 bases: TGTGCCAGCAGCTTAGCTATCGACACCATATATTTT. Complete variable domain (other parts from reference TRBV7-9 and TRBJ1-3): DTGVSQNPRHKITKRGQNVTFRCDPISEHNRLYWYRQTLGQGPEFLTYFQNEAQLEKSRLLSDRFSAERPKGSFSTLEIQRTEQGDSAMYLCASSLAIDTIYFGEGSWLTVV.